This TCR beta chain was found in a study of blood T cell repertoires in COVID-19. The overall study: Whether acute or convalescent, the COVID-19 samples came from the United States, Italy and Spain. From T cells, B-cell-depleted T cells, or PBMCs came the material, which was cDNA or gDNA.

The CDR3 extends over 16 amino acids. Germline values: CDR1 KGHSH, CDR2 LQKENI. Trimming cost V 6 bases and J 4 bases; bases outside gene matches: 8. In the original processing: Nucleated cell counts were estimated from reference gene primer amplification. Repertoires were generated with immunoSEQ multiplex PCR, while TCRdb's copy carries only in-frame clones and drops some. V and J calls and clone size are given by that table; D and trimming were obtained from the DNA. The table includes over 45,000 clones, approximately 90% detected once. This sequence joins TRBV18 and TRBJ2-1; 11 bases match TRBD2. This sequence originates from a man between 65 and 80 years old with acute or convalescent COVID-19. The sequenced material came from peripheral blood. CDR3 DNA: TGTGCCAGCTCGCTGACTAGCGGGGCGCCTTACAATGAGCAGTTCTTC. Residues: CASSLTSGAPYNEQFF.